This T cell receptor beta chain stems from a study of cytomegalovirus exposure and HLA in healthy donors. Primers included in the PCR were 60 Vbeta and 13 Jbeta primers. Produced via immunoSEQ multiplex PCR; TCRdb's table is partial and in-frame only. The sample contains roughly 140,000 clones, over 80% of which appear only once. Sequencing input: PBMCs. This sequence originates from a female donor in good health and CMV-seronegative.

CDR3 protein: CASSQDGGVENTGELFF. The CDR3 nucleotides read TGTGCCAGCAGCCAAGATGGCGGGGTGGAGAACACCGGGGAGCTGTTTTTT. The rearrangement uses TRBV14 and TRBJ2-2; D may be TRBD2 (6 bases). Trimming took off 0 bases at V and 1 base at J, with 12 bases between the two ends. The CDR3 is 17 residues long. Per the germline V gene, CDR1 is SGHDN and CDR2 is FVKESK.